This T cell receptor (beta chain) was captured in a study of shared clonotypes between healthy human individuals. General study results and limits: When compared with the clonotypes that were shared by all four sorted-subset donors, the non-shared clonotypes turned out to have lower generation probabilities. Around 5% was the fraction of naive CD4 clonotypes found shared across several donors.

This CDR3 has 18 amino acids. Trimming removed 1 base at V and 2 bases at J, with 18 bases between. Assay runs were performed at deep level. Method: immunoSEQ multiplex PCR; TCRdb's copy keeps in-frame clones and lacks some. This table has about 2 million clones, around 96% appearing once. Worth noting for this clone: The antigen remains undetermined.

CD8 cells classed as naive were CD45RO-negative and positively selected for CCR7, excluding terminally differentiated effector memory CD45RA+ cells. Source material: naive CD8+ T cells sorted from blood. The TCR originated in a man aged 18 to 35 in good health. This chain joins TRBV23-1 and TRBJ2-4; tentative D call: TRBD2 (5 bases). TRBV23-1 is treated as an ORF (open reading frame) with a function not yet certain. Here the CDR3 reads CASSQLSKRTGTKNIQYF. DNA for the CDR3: TGCGCCAGCAGTCAATTATCCAAACGCACGGGGACCAAAAACATTCAGTACTTC.